Each of the 17 T cell receptor beta chains below was sequenced from the same sample in a study of blood T cell repertoires in COVID-19. Sequencing used immunoSEQ multiplex PCR; TCRdb keeps in-frame clones, though not all of them. Of tens of thousands of clones detected, about nine tenths appear once; the ten largest clones hold under 55%. Sequencing was performed on peripheral blood. The receptors originated from a human donor in a cohort sampled during active COVID-19.

V is TRBV28 and J is TRBJ2-7; TRBD1 might be the D (6 bases). V was trimmed by 5 bases and J by 0 bases, leaving 14 bases between them. Germline CDR1 is MDHEN and CDR2 is SYDVKM. This CDR3 region has 15 residues. The DNA for the CDR3 is TGTGCCAGCAGTAGAGACAGGTTAAGCTCCTACGAGCAGTACTTC. As protein: CASSRDRLSSYEQYF.

The V gene is TRBV5-4, the J gene TRBJ2-7, with TRBD2 identical over 7 bases. Germline CDR1 SGHNT, CDR2 YYREEE (reference sequence). This CDR3 spans 15 amino acids. V trimming: 0 bases; J trimming: 0 bases; junction bases outside the gene matches: 3. DNA of the CDR3: TGTGCCAGCAGCTTGGAACTAGCGTCCTCCTACGAGCAGTACTTC. Translation: CASSLELASSYEQYF.

This chain links TRBV18 with TRBJ2-3; D gene unclear. V was pared by 0 bases and J by 0 bases, with 7 bases between. Germline V CDR1 and CDR2: KGHSH, LQKENI. There are 15 residues in the CDR3. CDR3 nucleotide sequence: TGTGCCAGCTCACCACCGGCTAGAAGCACAGATACGCAGTATTTT. As protein: CASSPPARSTDTQYF.

The chain joins TRBV21-1 to TRBJ2-4; the table calls TRBD2, which could not be checked here. TRBV21-1 is a recognized pseudogene. This CDR3 is built from 16 residues. DNA for the CDR3: TGTGCCAGCAGCAAAGGGGCGGGGCTAGCAGGAAACATTCAGTACTTC. Protein sequence: CASSKGAGLAGNIQYF.

The chain employs TRBV28 and TRBJ1-4; D gene ambiguous. CDR1 is MDHEN and CDR2 is SYDVKM in the germline V gene. V was cut by 3 bases and J by 4 bases, with 9 bases left in between. The CDR3 sequence is 14 residues long. CDR3 nucleotides: TGTGCCAGCAGTTTTGACATTAATAATGAAAAACTGTTTTTT. Its translation: CASSFDINNEKLFF. The complete variable domain, with remaining parts taken from reference TRBV28 and TRBJ1-4, reads DVKVTQSSRYLVKRTGEKVFLECVQDMDHENMFWYRQDPGLGLRLIYFSYDVKMKEKGDIPEGYSVSREKKERFSLILESASTNQTSMYLCASSFDINNEKLFFGSGTQLSVL.

V gene TRBV7-3 combines with J gene TRBJ2-3, with unresolved D. Trimming took off 5 bases at V and 0 bases at J, with 9 bases between the two ends. The CDR3 runs 14 residues. The germline CDR1 and CDR2 sequences are SGHTA and FQGTGA. The CDR3 protein is CASSASHSTDTQYF. CDR3 bases: TGTGCCAGCAGCGCTAGTCACAGCACAGATACGCAGTATTTT.

The DNA of the CDR3 is TGCAGCGTTGAATCCGCCGCGGTTGAAGCTTTCTTT. Translating it yields CSVESAAVEAFF. V usage is TRBV29-1 and J usage is TRBJ1-1; D gene unclear. The CDR3 has 12 residues. Germline V gene lookup returns CDR1 SQVTM and CDR2 ANQGSEA. V was pared by 2 bases and J by 7 bases, with 11 bases between.

This clone was recorded a few times. The chain links TRBV6-6 to TRBJ2-7, with 7 nucleotides matching TRBD1. The CDR3 is 14 amino acids. Germline trimming cut 1 base from V and 6 bases from J; bases unmatched to any gene: 6. Germline values: CDR1 MNHNY, CDR2 SVGAGI (reference sequence). The CDR3 region has the DNA TGTGCCAGCAGTTACTGGGACAGAGAGCGCGAGCAGTACTTC. Translated, it gives CASSYWDREREQYF.

This chain uses TRBV4-1 with TRBJ2-1, with D possibly matching TRBD2 (7 bases). Trimming shortened V by 1 base and J by 6 bases, and 19 bases separated the two germline ends. CDR1 MGHRA and CDR2 YSYEKL come from the germline V gene. The CDR3 runs 17 residues. CDR3 coding DNA: TGCGCCAGCAGCCAAGCTACCGTGGGGGGGCTTAGCAATGAGCAGTTCTTC. Translated: CASSQATVGGLSNEQFF.

The chain couples TRBV23-1 to TRBJ2-7, with D hard to call. TRBV23-1 is an ORF, and what it does is uncertain. Trimming took off 4 bases at V and 0 bases at J, with 19 bases between the two ends. The CDR3 sequence is 17 residues long. The CDR3 coding sequence is TGCGCCAGCAGTCGAGTCGGGTGTAGCTCGAGCTCCTACGAGCAGTACTTC. It codes for CASSRVGCSSSSYEQYF.

The V gene is TRBV13, the J gene TRBJ2-1; D is ambiguous. The V gene's germline CDR1 is PRHDT and CDR2 FYEKMQ (reference sequence). This CDR3 has 12 amino acids. V was cut by 3 bases and J by 10 bases, with 10 bases left in between. The CDR3: CASSFSKLEQFF. DNA of the CDR3: TGTGCCAGCAGCTTTTCGAAACTCGAGCAGTTCTTC.

The V call is TRBV27, the J call TRBJ2-1, with D possibly TRBD1 on 5 matching bases. Germline CDR1 is MNHEY and CDR2 is SMNVEV (reference sequence). Trimming pared 2 bases from V and 4 bases from J, leaving 12 bases between. This CDR3 comprises 15 residues. CDR3 DNA sequence: TGTGCCAGCAGTTTACAGGGTCGCTTATACAATGAGCAGTTCTTC. Amino acids: CASSLQGRLYNEQFF.

The J gene is TRBJ2-1, the V gene TRBV18; 8 nucleotides align to TRBD1. V trimming: 4 bases; J trimming: 2 bases; junction bases outside the gene matches: 4. Germline CDR1 is KGHSH and CDR2 is LQKENI. The CDR3 is 15 residues long. CDR3 in amino acids: CASSLGQGPYNEQFF. CDR3 DNA sequence: TGTGCCAGCTCACTTGGACAGGGCCCCTACAATGAGCAGTTCTTC. Combining the CDR3 with reference TRBV18 and TRBJ2-1 gives the whole variable domain NAGVMQNPRHLVRRRGQEARLRCSPMKGHSHVYWYRQLPEEGLKFMVYLQKENIIDESGMPKERFSAEFPKEGPSILRIQQVVRGDSAAYFCASSLGQGPYNEQFFGPGTRLTVL.

V is TRBV28 and J is TRBJ2-1; 7 bases align to TRBD2. Per the germline V gene, CDR1 is MDHEN and CDR2 is SYDVKM. The CDR3 runs 15 residues. V dropped 6 bases and J dropped 4; count of bases not matched to a gene: 9. CDR3 nucleotides: TGTGCCAGCAGCCCCGGGACTACTTTATACAATGAGCAGTTCTTC. Amino acid sequence: CASSPGTTLYNEQFF.

This chain links TRBV9 with TRBJ1-6; D remains ambiguous. Germline V gene lookup returns CDR1 SGDLS and CDR2 YYNGEE. The CDR3 has 15 residues. V lost 0 bases, J lost 8 bases, and 12 bases lay in between. The CDR3 region has the DNA TGTGCCAGCAGCGTAGAAGGCAGGTTCTATTCACCCCTCCACTTT. Encoded protein: CASSVEGRFYSPLHF.

The chain recombines TRBV11-3 with TRBJ2-5; TRBD1 agrees at 7 bases. In germline, CDR1 is SGHNT, CDR2 YENEEA. CDR3 length: 16 residues. The ends lost 4 bases at V and 5 bases at J; junction bases unmatched: 13. The CDR3 is CASSSQTSFRGETQYF. The CDR3 nucleotides read TGTGCCAGCAGCTCGCAAACTAGTTTCAGGGGGGAGACCCAGTACTTC.

This rearrangement joins TRBV27 to TRBJ2-3; 7 nucleotides match TRBD2. The CDR3 sequence is 14 residues long. Losses at the gene ends were 5 bases for V and 3 bases for J; bases not matched to a gene: 5. CDR1 and CDR2 (germline): MNHEY, SMNVEV (reference sequence). The CDR3 nucleotides are TGTGCCAGCAGTCTGGGAGGGGCAACAGATACGCAGTATTTT. This sequence encodes CASSLGGATDTQYF.